Below, 10 T cell receptor beta chains from the same sample are listed, as sequenced in a study of T cell changes during pregnancy in multiple sclerosis. TCRdb's table, derived via immunoSEQ multiplex PCR, lists solely in-frame clones and lacks some. The sample lists about 93,000 clones, around 92% occurring once. The sample here was peripheral blood, taken after pregnancy. The receptors derive from a female donor with multiple sclerosis, enrolled in a pregnancy study.

J is TRBJ2-5 and V is TRBV14, with 11 positions matching TRBD2. The V segment lost 3 bases and the J segment 5 bases; nucleotides outside the gene matches: 2. The CDR3 contains 14 residues. CDR1 and CDR2 (germline): SGHDN, FVKESK. Written as DNA, the CDR3 is TGTGCCAGCAGCCACTTAGCGGGAGGGGAGACCCAGTACTTC. Amino acid sequence: CASSHLAGGETQYF.

The chain joins TRBV10-3 to TRBJ2-1; possible D gene TRBD2, 6 bases. Deletions cut 6 bases from V and 0 bases from J, with 12 bases between. Germline V gene sequence: CDR1 ENHRY, CDR2 SYGVKD. The CDR3 is 15 amino acids. The CDR3 spells CAISGGYISYNEQFF. CDR3 sequence (DNA): TGTGCCATCAGCGGGGGTTATATCTCCTACAATGAGCAGTTCTTC.

The chain joins TRBV25-1 to TRBJ2-3; TRBD1 matches at 10 bases. In germline, CDR1 is MGHDK, CDR2 SYGVNS. CDR3 length equals 17 residues. V dropped 1 base and J dropped 3; count of bases not matched to a gene: 7. The DNA for the CDR3 is TGTGCCAGCAGTGAATTATCTCCGGGACAGGGGACAGATACGCAGTATTTT. Translation: CASSELSPGQGTDTQYF. Variable domain in full (rest from reference TRBV25-1 and TRBJ2-3): EADIYQTPRYLVIGTGKKITLECSQTMGHDKMYWYQQDPGMELHLIHYSYGVNSTEKGDLSSESTVSRIRTEHFPLTLESARPSHTSQYLCASSELSPGQGTDTQYFGPGTRLTVL.

J is TRBJ1-5 and V is TRBV7-9; D is uncertain. The CDR3 has 14 residues. V lost 5 bases, J lost 4 bases, and 12 bases lay in between. CDR1 SEHNR and CDR2 FQNEAQ come from the germline V gene (reference sequence). The CDR3 DNA sequence: TGTGCCAGCAGCCCCTTGGGCGTGAATCAGCCCCAGCATTTT. Translation: CASSPLGVNQPQHF.

The chain uses TRBV7-2 and TRBJ2-7; no clear D gene. The CDR3 spans 14 residues. Between the trimmed V and J ends, which lost 7 bases and 1 base, there was a span of 14 bases. From germline, CDR1 is SGHTA and CDR2 FQGNSA. In DNA form, the CDR3 reads TGTGCCAGCAACACCCCATGGCAGTCCTACGAGCAGTACTTC. This codes for CASNTPWQSYEQYF. Full variable domain (missing parts from reference TRBV7-2 and TRBJ2-7): GAGVSQSPSNKVTEKGKDVELRCDPISGHTALYWYRQSLGQGLEFLIYFQGNSAPDKSGLPSDRFSAERTGGSVSTLTIQRTQQEDSAVYLCASNTPWQSYEQYFGPGTRLTVT.

Only one count was recorded for this clone. The chain employs TRBV4-3 and TRBJ2-1, with 14 nucleotides matching TRBD2. The CDR3 covers 17 residues. V shed 5 bases, J shed 4 bases, and the junction held 7 bases outside the gene matches. Germline CDR1 and CDR2: LGHNA and YSLEER. The CDR3 sequence is CASSYGLAGGTYNEQFF. CDR3 DNA sequence: TGCGCCAGCAGCTACGGACTAGCGGGGGGAACATACAATGAGCAGTTCTTC.

Worth noting for this clone: An end of the junction differs from the germline gene, which may be a read error. V usage is TRBV7-6 and J usage is TRBJ1-1; 12 bases fit TRBD1. Germline CDR1 reads SGHVS; CDR2 reads FNYEAQ. The CDR3 sequence is 15 residues long. DNA of the CDR3: TGTGCCAGCAGCGAACGGGCGGGACAGGGGGCAGAGAGGTCCTTT. Translated: CASSERAGQGAERSF.

The chain carries TRBV2 and TRBJ2-7, with TRBD2 identical over 9 bases. The trim removed 7 bases at V and 2 bases at J, leaving 6 bases unmatched. Germline lookup yields CDR1 SNHLY and CDR2 FYNNEI. The CDR3 has 14 amino acids. The CDR3 spells CASTETSGTYEQYF. The CDR3 coding sequence is TGTGCCAGCACCGAGACTAGCGGTACCTACGAGCAGTACTTC.

The chain combines TRBV5-8 with TRBJ2-4; the D gene is possibly TRBD2 (7 bases). The CDR3 is made up of 17 amino acids. V shed 0 bases and J shed 0 bases, with 13 bases lying between them. The germline V gene has CDR1 SGHTS and CDR2 YDEGEE. Here the CDR3 DNA reads TGTGCCAGCAGCTTGGCTTTCGGGGGGCAAGCCAAAAACATTCAGTACTTC. This sequence encodes CASSLAFGGQAKNIQYF.

The CDR3 DNA sequence: TGCAGCGTTGAGGTCCCTAGCGCGAGCTCCTACAATGAGCAGTTCTTC. This sequence encodes CSVEVPSASSYNEQFF. The chain uses TRBV29-1 and TRBJ2-1, with D perhaps TRBD2 (6 bases). The CDR3 spans 16 residues. The V gene's germline CDR1 is SQVTM and CDR2 ANQGSEA. V lost 3 bases, J lost 0 bases, and 15 bases lay in between.